One TCR beta chain is described in this entry. Its target is unknown. The data are from a study of T cell repertoires in cytomegalovirus infection. About the research overall: Epitope selection comprised recently identified HLA-C-restricted CMV epitopes and well-studied HLA-B-restricted CMV epitopes.

Study findings and constraints: CMV-specific TCR beta clonotypes restricted by HLA-C were the ones dominating the ex vivo response. Cumulative public TCR beta family frequency identified carriers of CMV plus the relevant HLA.

The CDR3 is 13 amino acids. Germline lookup yields CDR1 LNHDA and CDR2 SQIVND (reference sequence). Between the trimmed V and J ends, which lost 4 bases and 6 bases, there was a span of 9 bases. Via MiXCR, TCRdb re-called the reads, giving one row per CDR3 protein. The repertoire has 750,000 to 950,000 distinct CDR3 sequences, about 29% of them found once; the top ten carry around 12%. Sequences were derived from cultured CD8+ T cells from PBMCs, sampled from culture after CMV antigen stimulation. This chain links TRBV19 with TRBJ2-2; perhaps TRBD1 as D (6 bases). This TCR derives from a human donor in good health (CMV status not recorded). Some clones in this sample may be carry-over from other donors' samples. The CDR3 loop is CASSTRTAGELFF. Here the CDR3 DNA reads TGTGCCAGTAGTACCCGGACAGCCGGGGAGCTGTTTTTT. Full variable domain (rest looked up from reference TRBV19 and TRBJ2-2): DGGITQSPKYLFRKEGQNVTLSCEQNLNHDAMYWYRQDPGQGLRLIYYSQIVNDFQKGDIAEGYSVSREKKESFPLTVTSAQKNPTAFYLCASSTRTAGELFFGEGSRLTVL.